This TCR beta chain was found in a study of spatial heterogeneity in lung cancer. Study-level findings and limits: Counts for ubiquitous and regional expanded TCRs went along with ubiquitous and regional nonsynonymous mutations, respectively. Intratumoral expanded alpha and beta TCR counts were found to track tumor mutation counts.

Note on this clonotype: What it binds is unknown.

The CDR3 has 11 amino acids. Germline V gene data show CDR1 as DFQATT and CDR2 as SNEGSKA (reference sequence). V dropped 0 bases and J dropped 6 bases, with 6 bases sitting between them. Every individual TCR cDNA molecule carried its own unique molecular identifier, which allowed correction of PCR and sequencing errors. TCRdb re-derived calls from the 5' RACE reads in MiXCR, one entry per CDR3 protein. The sample yields approximately 4,100 distinct CDR3 sequences, under 7% seen once. Time point specified: sample taken at primary tumor resection. The chain uses TRBV20-1 and TRBJ2-7; D unresolved. The TCR was taken from a male donor with early-stage non-small cell lung cancer. The source was lung tumor tissue, collected at surgery. The DNA of the CDR3 is TGCAGTGCTAGAGATCGACCCGAGCAGTACTTC. Encoded protein: CSARDRPEQYF.